The 15 T cell receptor beta chains presented below share a single source sample, sequenced in a study of blood T cell repertoires in COVID-19. Assay: immunoSEQ multiplex PCR; the TCRdb copy retains only in-frame clones and omits some. The sample has some 77,000 clones, roughly 80% seen once. The material sequenced was peripheral blood. The receptors were gathered from an older woman with acute or convalescent COVID-19.

V gene TRBV10-2 combines with J gene TRBJ1-2; 7 nucleotides agree with TRBD1. The germline gives CDR1 WSHSY, CDR2 SAAADI. CDR3 length: 12 residues. J lost 5 bases, V lost 3 bases, and 0 bases had no gene match. DNA of the CDR3: TGCGCCAGCAGTGAACAGGGGTATGGCTACACCTTC. It specifies CASSEQGYGYTF.

The rearrangement links TRBV19 to TRBJ1-1, with D unclear. CDR1 is LNHDA and CDR2 is SQIVND in the germline V gene (reference sequence). The germline V and J ends were trimmed by 3 bases and 1 base, with 21 bases remaining between them. The CDR3 consists of 18 residues. CDR3 nucleotides: TGTGCCAGTAGTATCCGGCTCTTCTCAAACCGGGGGAACACTGAAGCTTTCTTT. Its translation: CASSIRLFSNRGNTEAFF.

The chain is built from TRBV5-4 and TRBJ2-7; a possible D gene is TRBD1 (6 bases). Per the germline V gene, CDR1 is SGHNT and CDR2 is YYREEE (reference sequence). The CDR3 extends over 16 amino acids. Trimming took 2 bases from V and 4 from J, leaving 19 bases between them. The CDR3 region has the DNA TGTGCCAGCAGCTTAGGCAGGGGAGACAACTTTTACGAGCAGTACTTC. It specifies CASSLGRGDNFYEQYF.

This chain links TRBV6-4 with TRBJ2-1; 9 nucleotides match TRBD2. CDR3 length: 15 amino acids. CDR1 is MRHNA, CDR2 SNTAGT, per germline. Unmatched junction bases numbered 8, after V lost 4 bases and J lost 7 bases. The CDR3 spells CASSGELAGLNEQFF. DNA for the CDR3: TGTGCCAGCAGTGGGGAACTAGCGGGTTTAAATGAGCAGTTCTTC.

The chain employs TRBV7-9 and TRBJ2-1; 9 nucleotides match TRBD2. Looked up from germline, CDR1 is SEHNR and CDR2 is FQNEAQ (reference sequence). CDR3 length: 15 amino acids. V lost 1 base, J lost 8 bases, and 6 bases stayed unmatched. The CDR3, as DNA: TGTGCCAGCAGCTTAGAAGGGACTAGCTCGGATGAGCAGTTCTTC. It codes for CASSLEGTSSDEQFF. The full variable domain, in which reference TRBV7-9 and TRBJ2-1 provide the parts outside the CDR3, is DTGVSQNPRHKITKRGQNVTFRCDPISEHNRLYWYRQTLGQGPEFLTYFQNEAQLEKSRLLSDRFSAERPKGSFSTLEIQRTEQGDSAMYLCASSLEGTSSDEQFFGPGTRLTVL.

The gene calls are TRBV13 and TRBJ1-2, with 11 bases matching TRBD1. The CDR3 has 17 residues. The J segment lost 6 bases and the V segment lost 1 base, leaving 10 bases of the junction unmatched. Germline loops: CDR1 PRHDT, CDR2 FYEKMQ (reference sequence). CDR3 nucleotides: TGTGCCAGCAGCTTAGCCGTAGGGACAGGGGGGTTCCATGGCTACACCTTC. It codes for CASSLAVGTGGFHGYTF.

The gene calls are TRBV18 and TRBJ1-1; no definite D call. CDR1 KGHSH and CDR2 LQKENI come from the germline V gene. V lost 3 bases and J lost 1, with 9 bases in between. This CDR3 has 14 residues. The CDR3 reads CASSPINGNTEAFF. The CDR3 region has the DNA TGTGCCAGCTCACCGATAAACGGGAACACTGAAGCTTTCTTT.

The rearrangement joins TRBV27 to TRBJ1-2; 8 nucleotides agree with TRBD1. This CDR3 is 13 amino acids long. From germline, CDR1 is MNHEY and CDR2 SMNVEV (reference sequence). The junction had 1 base not matched to a gene; V was cut back by 4 bases and J by 3 bases. The CDR3 loop is CASSSGGDYGYTF. CDR3 nucleotides: TGTGCCAGCAGTTCAGGGGGCGACTATGGCTACACCTTC.

This clone was counted between two and nine times. The genes are TRBV5-1 and TRBJ1-5, with a weak D call TRBD1 (5 bases). The V and J ends lost 4 bases and 3 bases respectively, with 14 bases between them. The germline CDR1 and CDR2 sequences are SGHRS and YFSETQ. The CDR3 runs to 15 residues. CDR3 region: CASSPNGGSNQPQHF. CDR3 nucleotide sequence: TGCGCCAGCAGCCCTAACGGGGGGTCCAATCAGCCCCAGCATTTT.

The chain recombines TRBV7-2 with TRBJ1-2; D remains unclear. The CDR3 covers 16 residues. Germline V gene data show CDR1 as SGHTA and CDR2 as FQGNSA. The ends were cut back, 1 base at V and 1 base at J, with 13 bases in the middle. In DNA, the CDR3 is TGTGCCAGCAGCTTAGTTTGGGCAGGTCATAACTATGGCTACACCTTC. Residues: CASSLVWAGHNYGYTF.

This sequence joins TRBV7-3 and TRBJ2-2; no definite D call. CDR1 and CDR2 from the germline V gene are SGHTA and FQGTGA. The CDR3 consists of 18 residues. The ends were cut back, 5 bases at V and 6 bases at J, with 25 bases in the middle. The CDR3 loop reads CASSPRVSRGPLSGELFF. In nucleotides, the CDR3 is TGTGCCAGCAGCCCCCGGGTTTCGCGAGGCCCTCTTTCCGGGGAGCTGTTTTTT.

The genes are TRBV3-1 (or the pseudogene TRBV3-2) and TRBJ1-4; TRBD1 might be the D (6 bases). V was shortened by 4 bases and J by 8 bases, with 20 bases between the two germline ends. This CDR3 contains 16 residues. Looked up from germline, CDR1 is LGHDT and CDR2 is YNNKEL (reference sequence). The CDR3 sequence is CASSPRGGPGREKLFF. CDR3 DNA sequence: TGTGCCAGCAGCCCCCGGGGGGGGCCGGGACGCGAAAAACTGTTTTTT.

The chain links TRBV21-1 to TRBJ2-7; TRBD2, as called in the table, went unchecked against the DNA. TRBV21-1 is a pseudogene segment. The CDR3 is made up of 16 amino acids. The CDR3 is CASSETRGSLAYEQYF. The CDR3 DNA reads TGTGCCAGCAGCGAAACGCGCGGGAGCTTAGCCTACGAGCAGTACTTC.

This clone was detected only once. The same CDR3 can be traced to other DNA sequences in this sample. The chain couples TRBV15 to TRBJ1-1, with 8 bases matching TRBD1. The J segment lost 2 bases and the V segment lost 1 base, leaving 6 bases of the junction unmatched. The germline CDR1 and CDR2 sequences are LNHNV and YYDKDF (reference sequence). This CDR3 comprises 16 residues. CDR3: CATSRGGDRGNTEAFF. In DNA, the CDR3 is TGTGCCACCAGCAGAGGAGGCGACAGGGGAAACACTGAAGCTTTCTTT.

This clone occurred once. This chain connects TRBV5-1 to TRBJ2-5, with D unresolved. This CDR3 is built from 15 residues. The germline V gene has CDR1 SGHRS and CDR2 YFSETQ. Between the trimmed V and J ends, which lost 2 bases and 2 bases, there was a span of 13 bases. The CDR3 DNA sequence: TGCGCCAGCAGCTTAATGGGCACAGATCAAGAGACCCAGTACTTC. Its translation is CASSLMGTDQETQYF. Using reference TRBV5-1 and TRBJ2-5 for the parts outside the CDR3, the full variable domain is KAGVTQTPRYLIKTRGQQVTLSCSPISGHRSVSWYQQTPGQGLQFLFEYFSETQRNKGNFPGRFSGRQFSNSRSEMNVSTLELGDSALYLCASSLMGTDQETQYFGPGTRLLVL.